This is a list of T cell receptor beta chains from one sample in a study of technical replicates of blood from several donors. Clones were sequenced by immunoSEQ multiplex PCR, and TCRdb holds only the in-frame ones, with some missing. Seen here are 65,000 to 80,000 clones, nearly 98% observed once, and the top ten hold roughly 0.25%. Sequenced input: T cells isolated from PBMCs. The receptors originated from a human donor in good health. The conserved cysteine and the conserved F or W are not part of the CDR3 here.

length | V | CDR3
14 | TRBV7-2 | ASSLAGTSGRNEQY
15 | TRBV2 | ASGEGGEGQPYYGYT
11 | TRBV6-5 | ASSYLDRGEQY
16 | TRBV15 | ATSRDMLAGDLTDTQY
10 | TRBV5-6 | ASSLPSTEAF
11 | TRBV10-3 | AIGLAGGYEQY
13 | TRBV6-5 | ASSRSTDRGYEQY
13 | TRBV5-6 | ASSASGTGQYEQY
12 | TRBV19 | ASRQPGQGYEQY
10 | TRBV4-1 | ASGSGKHEQY
14 | TRBV7-9 | ASSPPGTGFTDTQY
10 | TRBV29-1 | SVGQGFNEQF
14 | TRBV5-5 | ASSYPAGLLYNEQF
13 | TRBV11-2 | ASSLDQRVNTEAF
16 | TRBV4-3 | ASSLRAPGQVFNTEAF
10 | TRBV19 | ASSTGNQPQH
14 | TRBV5-4 | ASSLRAGTSGSQVF
13 | TRBV30 | AWSLPRRTGAEQY
12 | TRBV5-6 | ASSFGQGTDTQY
12 | TRBV27 | ASSFGRGGTEAF
15 | TRBV5-1 | ASSFGLTGRANTEAF
14 | TRBV4-3 | ASSQDPQDTGNTIY
15 | TRBV28 | ASSFRRDRGYQETQY
12 | TRBV19 | ASSDRRSSEKLF
13 | TRBV7-8 | ASSIRTGAAGELF
15 | TRBV4-2 | ASSQGTGPSDTGELF
12 | TRBV5-1 | ASRRDSSFYGYT
14 | TRBV6-5 | ASSSLGTVTNYGYT
14 | TRBV7-8 | ASSFGQGAQYNEQF
11 | TRBV27 | ASSLLGGGELF
13 | TRBV9 | ASSVGRTSVTEQY